A single sample is the source of the 20 T cell receptor beta chains below, sequenced in a study of radiation and T cells in renal cell carcinoma. Specified time point: blood 2 weeks post-SBRT. Treatment described: 15 Gy SBRT to primary tumor, nephrectomy 4 weeks later. Assay: immunoSEQ multiplex PCR; the TCRdb copy retains only in-frame clones and omits some. This table has 100,000 to 150,000 clones, around nine tenths appearing once. Source: blood, taken from a patient whose treatment included radiotherapy and nephrectomy. These TCRs come from a woman between 65 and 79 years old with renal cell carcinoma.

J is TRBJ2-3 and V is TRBV19; D tentatively fits TRBD1 or TRBD2 (6 bases each). The CDR3 is made up of 14 amino acids. Germline-derived CDR1 and CDR2 are LNHDA and SQIVND (reference sequence). Trimming stripped 6 bases from V and 2 bases from J, with 12 bases between. CDR3 protein: CASRTGADTDTQYF. In nucleotides, the CDR3 is TGTGCCAGTAGAACGGGGGCGGACACAGATACGCAGTATTTT.

The count of this clone is one. The chain combines TRBV6-1 with TRBJ2-1; tentatively, D is TRBD2 (6 bases). Germline CDR1 and CDR2: MNHNS and SASEGT. This CDR3 has 15 amino acids. V lost 5 bases and J lost 0, with 11 bases in between. The CDR3 region is CASSRGAGSYNEQFF. The CDR3 bases are TGTGCCAGCAGTCGCGGGGCAGGCTCCTACAATGAGCAGTTCTTC.

The chain joins TRBV27 to TRBJ1-1, with TRBD1 matching over 10 bases. Per the germline V gene, CDR1 is MNHEY and CDR2 is SMNVEV (reference sequence). The trim removed 5 bases at V and 5 bases at J, leaving 11 bases unmatched. CDR3 length: 16 amino acids. The CDR3 region has the DNA TGTGCCAGCAGTGTAAGTGGGACAGGGGTCGGGACTGAAGCTTTCTTT. It translates to CASSVSGTGVGTEAFF.

The V call is TRBV5-1, the J call TRBJ2-1; D perhaps matches TRBD1 (5 bases). This CDR3 spans 12 amino acids. Germline values: CDR1 SGHRS, CDR2 YFSETQ. The V gene lost 5 bases and the J gene lost 9 bases, with 12 bases spanning the gap. Written as DNA, the CDR3 is TGCGCCAGCAGACATTCAGGGTTTGAGCAGTTCTTC. Translated, it gives CASRHSGFEQFF.

The rearrangement joins TRBV19 to TRBJ1-2, with no clear D. CDR3 length: 15 residues. Germline lookup yields CDR1 LNHDA and CDR2 SQIVND (reference sequence). Deletions cut 1 base from V and 5 bases from J, with 14 bases between. The CDR3: CASSIAGDSFYGYTF. The CDR3 bases are TGTGCCAGTAGTATAGCGGGCGACTCCTTTTATGGCTACACCTTC.

In DNA, the CDR3 is TGTGCCAGCAGCTTAGCGCCCGGACAGGGGAATCAGCCCCAGCATTTT. Its translation is CASSLAPGQGNQPQHF. The rearrangement joins TRBV7-2 to TRBJ1-5; 9 nucleotides align to TRBD1. The junction had 4 bases not matched to a gene; V was cut back by 0 bases and J by 4 bases. The CDR3 has 16 residues. The germline CDR1 and CDR2 sequences are SGHTA and FQGNSA.

This clone showed up just a few times. The rearrangement joins TRBV28 to TRBJ1-6, with D unclear. Per the germline V gene, CDR1 is MDHEN and CDR2 is SYDVKM. V lost 7 bases and J lost 11, with 9 bases in between. This CDR3 has 11 amino acids. As DNA, the CDR3 is TGTGCCAGCACTTCCCGGACACCCCTCCACTTT. This codes for CASTSRTPLHF.

CDR3 in DNA: TGTGCCAGTAGAATGGGACAGGGCAGCAATCAGCCCCAGCATTTT. Translation: CASRMGQGSNQPQHF. The chain links TRBV19 to TRBJ1-5, with 9 bases lining up with TRBD1. Germline CDR1 LNHDA, CDR2 SQIVND (reference sequence). The trim removed 6 bases at V and 1 base at J, leaving 4 bases unmatched. The CDR3 extends over 15 amino acids.

This clone was observed a single time. V gene TRBV14 combines with J gene TRBJ2-7; TRBD1 aligns across 8 bases. CDR1 SGHDN and CDR2 FVKESK come from the germline V gene. The V segment lost 1 base and the J segment 4 bases; nucleotides outside the gene matches: 6. The CDR3 loop spans 15 amino acids. The CDR3 region is CASSQGTGKNYEQYF. CDR3 nucleotide sequence: TGTGCCAGCAGCCAAGGGACAGGGAAGAATTACGAGCAGTACTTC.

The chain recombines TRBV7-9 with TRBJ1-4, with D maybe TRBD1 (5 bases). Trimming removed 3 bases at V and 2 bases at J, with 16 bases between. Germline CDR1 reads SEHNR; CDR2 reads FQNEAQ (reference sequence). This CDR3 contains 17 residues. CDR3: CASSFSSGSLTNEKLFF. As DNA, the CDR3 is TGTGCCAGCAGCTTCTCATCAGGGTCTCTTACTAATGAAAAACTGTTTTTT.

This clone was found once. The chain joins TRBV5-4 to TRBJ1-2; D is perhaps TRBD1 (6 bases). Germline values: CDR1 SGHNT, CDR2 YYREEE (reference sequence). V lost 0 bases and J 9 bases, leaving 12 bases between the germline ends. CDR3 length equals 13 residues. CDR3 in amino acids: CASSLGGDKRYTF. In DNA form, the CDR3 reads TGTGCCAGCAGCTTGGGCGGGGACAAACGCTACACCTTC.

The genes are TRBV9 and TRBJ1-6; the D gene is possibly TRBD1 (5 bases). From germline, CDR1 is SGDLS and CDR2 YYNGEE. The CDR3 extends over 14 amino acids. Deletions cut 1 base from V and 7 bases from J, with 9 bases between. DNA of the CDR3: TGTGCCAGCAGCGTATTGGGGCAGAATTCACCCCTCCACTTT. This encodes CASSVLGQNSPLHF. Based on the CDR3 plus reference TRBV9 and TRBJ1-6, the full variable domain is DSGVTQTPKHLITATGQRVTLRCSPRSGDLSVYWYQQSLDQGLQFLIQYYNGEERAKGNILERFSAQQFPDLHSELNLSSLELGDSALYFCASSVLGQNSPLHFGNGTRLTVT.

The gene calls are TRBV11-2 and TRBJ2-1, with D tentatively TRBD2 (5 bases). The CDR3 contains 15 residues. Germline lookup yields CDR1 SGHAT and CDR2 FQNNGV. V gave up 4 bases and J gave up 5 bases, with 15 bases separating them. In DNA, the CDR3 is TGTGCCAGCAGCTCGCCGGGAACTTCAGACAATGAGCAGTTCTTC. It specifies CASSSPGTSDNEQFF.

The V gene is TRBV5-1, the J gene TRBJ2-5; 15 bases are shared with TRBD2. The CDR3 extends over 18 amino acids. In germline, CDR1 is SGHRS, CDR2 YFSETQ. The V segment lost 0 bases and the J segment 2 bases; nucleotides outside the gene matches: 5. The CDR3 sequence: CASSLGTSGGVRQETQYF. For the CDR3, the DNA is TGCGCCAGCAGCTTGGGGACTAGCGGGGGGGTTCGTCAAGAGACCCAGTACTTC.

J is TRBJ2-7 and V is TRBV28; D tentatively reads TRBD1 or TRBD2 (5 bases each). Germline lookup yields CDR1 MDHEN and CDR2 SYDVKM. Deletions cut 2 bases from V and 7 bases from J, with 15 bases between. The CDR3 consists of 14 residues. The CDR3 reads CASSLGTGRIEQYF. CDR3 sequence (DNA): TGTGCCAGCAGTTTAGGGACGGGGCGAATTGAGCAGTACTTC. The full variable domain, completed using reference TRBV28 and TRBJ2-7, is DVKVTQSSRYLVKRTGEKVFLECVQDMDHENMFWYRQDPGLGLRLIYFSYDVKMKEKGDIPEGYSVSREKKERFSLILESASTNQTSMYLCASSLGTGRIEQYFGPGTRLTVT.

The genes are TRBV6-6 and TRBJ1-2; D not resolved. Trimming removed 5 bases at V and 3 bases at J, with 13 bases between. The CDR3 contains 14 residues. The germline V gene has CDR1 MNHNY and CDR2 SVGAGI (reference sequence). The CDR3 region is CASSPRASHYGYTF. CDR3 coding DNA: TGTGCCAGCAGTCCCCGAGCAAGCCACTATGGCTACACCTTC.

The chain carries TRBV4-3 and TRBJ1-4; no firm D call. The CDR3 consists of 17 residues. Germline-derived CDR1 and CDR2 are LGHNA and YSLEER. Trimming took off 1 base at V and 1 base at J, with 13 bases between the two ends. CDR3 DNA sequence: TGCGCCAGCAGCCAAGGCTACCCCCAGTTAACTAATGAAAAACTGTTTTTT. Protein sequence: CASSQGYPQLTNEKLFF.

The V and J genes are TRBV28 and TRBJ1-5; tentatively, D is TRBD1 (5 bases). The CDR3 runs 15 residues. Germline CDR1 reads MDHEN; CDR2 reads SYDVKM. Between the trimmed V and J ends, which lost 6 bases and 0 bases, there was a span of 12 bases. CDR3 protein: CASSLYRNSNQPQHF. Written as DNA, the CDR3 is TGTGCCAGCAGCCTATACAGGAATAGCAATCAGCCCCAGCATTTT. Together with reference TRBV28 and TRBJ1-5, the CDR3 gives the full variable domain: DVKVTQSSRYLVKRTGEKVFLECVQDMDHENMFWYRQDPGLGLRLIYFSYDVKMKEKGDIPEGYSVSREKKERFSLILESASTNQTSMYLCASSLYRNSNQPQHFGDGTRLSIL.

V usage is TRBV27 and J usage is TRBJ2-5; D gene unclear. From germline, CDR1 is MNHEY and CDR2 SMNVEV (reference sequence). The CDR3 covers 14 residues. Trimming removed 2 bases at V and 5 bases at J, with 12 bases between. The CDR3 DNA sequence: TGTGCCAGCAGTTTAAAGGCAGTGCCGGAGACCCAGTACTTC. Translation: CASSLKAVPETQYF.

The V and J genes are TRBV6-1 and TRBJ2-7, with D possibly being TRBD1 (6 bases). Germline CDR1 reads MNHNS; CDR2 reads SASEGT. V lost 4 bases and J 2 bases, leaving 6 bases between the germline ends. The CDR3 sequence is 12 residues long. Here the CDR3 reads CASSGTAYEQYF. The CDR3 DNA follows: TGTGCCAGCAGTGGGACAGCCTACGAGCAGTACTTC.